One TCR beta chain is described in this entry. Its antigen is not known. Germline V lookup: CDR1 ENHRY, CDR2 SYGVKD. Trimming removed 3 bases from V and 7 bases from J; junction bases left unmatched: 2. The CDR3 loop spans 13 amino acids. These data originate in a study of cytomegalovirus exposure and HLA in healthy donors. Study-wide results and caveats: Later analysis demonstrated an association between a missense DCLRE1C variant and TCR beta V- and J-gene trimming. Some TCR beta chains (roughly 160 of them) were listed as cytomegalovirus-associated. In a later analysis, specific HLA alleles were associated with around 17,000 TCR beta sequences at a 0.05 false discovery rate.

PCR used 60 Vbeta primers and 13 Jbeta primers. Libraries were prepared by immunoSEQ multiplex PCR; TCRdb keeps only in-frame clonotypes and omits some of them. The sample holds more than 95,000 clones, about 80% seen once. The genes are TRBV10-3 and TRBJ2-7; 11 bases are shared with TRBD1. The receptor's source is a woman in her 50s in good health and CMV-seropositive. The specimen sequenced was PBMCs. The CDR3 region is CAISDGTGGEQYF. The CDR3 DNA follows: TGTGCCATCAGTGATGGGACAGGGGGTGAGCAGTACTTC.